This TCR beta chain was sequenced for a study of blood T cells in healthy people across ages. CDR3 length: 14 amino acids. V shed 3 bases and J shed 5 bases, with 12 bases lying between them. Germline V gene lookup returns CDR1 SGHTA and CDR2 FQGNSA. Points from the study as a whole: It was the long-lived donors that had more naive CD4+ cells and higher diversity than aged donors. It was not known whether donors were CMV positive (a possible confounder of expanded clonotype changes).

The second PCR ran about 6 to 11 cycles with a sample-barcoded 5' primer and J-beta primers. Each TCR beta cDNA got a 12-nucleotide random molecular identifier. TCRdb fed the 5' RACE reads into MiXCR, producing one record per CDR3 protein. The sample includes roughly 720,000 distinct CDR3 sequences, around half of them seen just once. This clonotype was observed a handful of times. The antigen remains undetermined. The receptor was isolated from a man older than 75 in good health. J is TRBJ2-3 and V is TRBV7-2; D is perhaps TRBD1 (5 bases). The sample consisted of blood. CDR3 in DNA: TGTGCCAGCAGCTTGAAGGGGCCCGGAGATACGCAGTATTTT. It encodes CASSLKGPGDTQYF.